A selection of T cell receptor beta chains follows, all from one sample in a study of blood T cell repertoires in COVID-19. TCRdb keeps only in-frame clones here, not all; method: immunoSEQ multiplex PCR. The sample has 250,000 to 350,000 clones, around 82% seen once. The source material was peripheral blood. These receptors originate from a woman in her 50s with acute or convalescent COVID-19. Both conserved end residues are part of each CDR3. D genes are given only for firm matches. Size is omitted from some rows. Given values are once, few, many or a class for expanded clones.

TGTGCCAGCTACAGGAGCCCTAACTATGGCTACACCTTC | CASYRSPNYGYTF | TRBV12-3/TRBV12-4 | . | TRBJ1-2 | .
TGTGCCAGCAGCGCTCGGGACACTCTCACCGGGGAGCTGTTTTTT | CASSARDTLTGELFF | TRBV9 | . | TRBJ2-2 | .
TGTGCCAGCAGTCCGCGGGGGACGAACACCGGGGAGCTGTTTTTT | CASSPRGTNTGELFF | TRBV11-3 | . | TRBJ2-2 | TRBD2
TGTGCCAGCAGCAACGGGGGGGAAGCGGCCTACAATGAGCAGTTCTTC | CASSNGGEAAYNEQFF | TRBV5-4 | once | TRBJ2-1 | TRBD2
TGTGCCAGCAGCCAAAGGGACAGGGGAGATGAAAAACTGTTTTTT | CASSQRDRGDEKLFF | TRBV7-2 | . | TRBJ1-4 | TRBD1
TGTGCCAGCACCTGGGACAGGGAGGCTGGCTACACCTTC | CASTWDREAGYTF | TRBV12-3/TRBV12-4 | once | TRBJ1-2 | TRBD1
TGCGCCAGCAGTGAGGGGAGAGGGGGGGAAGAGAATGAGCAGTTCTTC | CASSEGRGGEENEQFF | TRBV10-1 | . | TRBJ2-1 | .
TGTGCCTGGAGTACCTGGACAGGGGTCTTCGAGCAGTACTTC | CAWSTWTGVFEQYF | TRBV30 | . | TRBJ2-7 | TRBD1
TGTGCCAGCAGTTCTCGTGACAGGGGCGGGCAGCCCCAGCATTTT | CASSSRDRGGQPQHF | TRBV6-5 | . | TRBJ1-5 | TRBD1
TGTGCCAGCAGCTTTTCGGTTAGCGAGGAGACCCAGTACTTC | CASSFSVSEETQYF | TRBV13 | . | TRBJ2-5 | .
TGTGCCAGCAGTGAATATTCCGCAGGCACTGGGGCTGGGGAGCTGTTTTTT | CASSEYSAGTGAGELFF | TRBV6-1 | few | TRBJ2-2 | .
TGTGCCAGTAGTAATGACCCGGGTGGGACCCAGTACTTC | CASSNDPGGTQYF | TRBV19 | few | TRBJ2-5 | .
TGTGCCAGCAGTTTCCGGGGCACTGAAGCTTTCTTT | CASSFRGTEAFF | TRBV27 | . | TRBJ1-1 | .
TGCGCCAGCAGCTTGGCCCTGAACACCGGGGAGCTGTTTTTT | CASSLALNTGELFF | TRBV5-1 | . | TRBJ2-2 | .
TGTGCCAGCAGCAAAAGGGACAGCCTCAACTATGGCTACACCTTC | CASSKRDSLNYGYTF | TRBV21-1 | . | TRBJ1-2 | .
TGTGCCAGCAGCTTCACGCCTAGTCAGGGGCCTATTTATGGCTACACCTTC | CASSFTPSQGPIYGYTF | TRBV7-3 | . | TRBJ1-2 | .
TGCGCCAGCAGCTCGGTCCCTCGGACAGTAGAGGAAAAACTGTTTTTT | CASSSVPRTVEEKLFF | TRBV5-1 | . | TRBJ1-4 | .
TGTGCCAGCACCTCAGCGGGAGGGAGCTCCTACAATGAGCAGTTCTTC | CASTSAGGSSYNEQFF | TRBV7-2 | once | TRBJ2-1 | TRBD2
TGTGCCAGCAGCTTCTTTGACAGGGGGCATGCTTTCTTT | CASSFFDRGHAFF | TRBV7-9 | few | TRBJ1-1 | TRBD1
TGTGCCAGCAGTCTAACCCAGACAGGGTTTGGATCACCCCTCCACTTT | CASSLTQTGFGSPLHF | TRBV27 | . | TRBJ1-6 | TRBD1
TGTGCCAGCAGTGATGGTCCGGGGATTGGAGGCTACACCTTC | CASSDGPGIGGYTF | TRBV6-4 | . | TRBJ1-2 | .
TGTGCCAGCAGCCTGGAGTCCGCGCGCACAGATACGCAGTATTTT | CASSLESARTDTQYF | TRBV11-2 | . | TRBJ2-3 | .
TGCAGCGTCCCAGTTTTGGGGCCTGAAGCTTTCTTT | CSVPVLGPEAFF | TRBV29-1 | . | TRBJ1-1 | .
TGTGCCAGCAGTGACCCCGGACAGGGGGCGACCTATGAGCAGTTCTTC | CASSDPGQGATYEQFF | TRBV25-1 | . | TRBJ2-1 | TRBD1
TGTGCCAGTAGCCAGGGGCAGGGGGCTGGTGGCTACACCTTC | CASSQGQGAGGYTF | TRBV19 | . | TRBJ1-2 | TRBD1
TGCAGTGCTAGTAACAGGGGGAAATACGAGCAGTACTTC | CSASNRGKYEQYF | TRBV20-1 | . | TRBJ2-7 | TRBD1
TGTGCCAGCAGCTTCGACAGGACTCTCCTCCACTTT | CASSFDRTLLHF | TRBV7-2 | once | TRBJ1-6 | .
TGTGCCAGCAACGGACAGAATTCATATGGCTACACCTTC | CASNGQNSYGYTF | TRBV5-4 | . | TRBJ1-2 | .
TGTGCCAGCAGTGACCAGGGAAGTGGGGCCAACGTCCTGACTTTC | CASSDQGSGANVLTF | TRBV6-1 | . | TRBJ2-6 | .
TGTGCCAGCAGCTTAGAGCGGGGGGGCCGGGAGACCCAGTACTTC | CASSLERGGRETQYF | TRBV11-2 | . | TRBJ2-5 | TRBD2
TGTGCCACCAGTGATCCCGGACAGGGAATCGGCTACACCTTC | CATSDPGQGIGYTF | TRBV24-1 | . | TRBJ1-2 | TRBD1
TGCGCCAGCAGAAGGACAGGGGGCATCCAAGAGACCCAGTACTTC | CASRRTGGIQETQYF | TRBV5-1 | . | TRBJ2-5 | TRBD1
TGCGCCAGCAGCCAAGCGGTTGGCGCGGGAGCAGATACCGGGGAGCTGTTTTTT | CASSQAVGAGADTGELFF | TRBV4-1 | once | TRBJ2-2 | TRBD2
TGTGCCAGCAGTGAAGACAGGGATACAGAAGCTTTCTTT | CASSEDRDTEAFF | TRBV6-1 | . | TRBJ1-1 | .
TGTGCCAGCAGCGCCAACAGGGGGCGAAATGAGCAGTTCTTC | CASSANRGRNEQFF | TRBV9 | . | TRBJ2-1 | TRBD1
TGTGCCTGGACGCGGGAGGTCGAAGCTTTCTTT | CAWTREVEAFF | TRBV30 | . | TRBJ1-1 | .
TGTGCCTGGAGGACTAGCGGGGCCATAACCTACAATGAGCAGTTCTTC | CAWRTSGAITYNEQFF | TRBV30 | . | TRBJ2-1 | TRBD2
TGCAGTGCTAGAGAAAGAGGGGGCTACACCTTC | CSARERGGYTF | TRBV20-1 | . | TRBJ1-2 | .
TGTGCCAGCAGCCCCGTGGACAGCTCGAACACCGGGGAGCTGTTTTTT | CASSPVDSSNTGELFF | TRBV5-6 | . | TRBJ2-2 | .
TGCAGCGTTTGGGGAGGCGCATCCTACAATGAGCAGTTCTTC | CSVWGGASYNEQFF | TRBV29-1 | . | TRBJ2-1 | .
TGTGCCAGCAGTGAAGCCTGGGACAGACCAAATGAAAAACTGTTTTTT | CASSEAWDRPNEKLFF | TRBV2 | few | TRBJ1-4 | TRBD1